What follows are 10 T cell receptor beta chains derived from one specimen sequenced in a study of long-term antiretroviral therapy in people with HIV. With survey level as its setting, the immunoSEQ assay was v3.0. Method: immunoSEQ multiplex PCR; TCRdb's copy keeps in-frame clones and lacks some. The sample yields 20,000 to 25,000 clones, about 83% seen once. The source material was unsorted PBMCs, sampled 3 years after starting antiretroviral therapy. The receptors originated from a man aged 18 to 30 with HIV.

V and J are TRBV28 and TRBJ1-5, with D possibly matching TRBD1 (6 bases). CDR1 MDHEN and CDR2 SYDVKM come from the germline V gene. This CDR3 comprises 14 residues. Trimming took 5 bases from V and 7 from J, leaving 15 bases between them. The CDR3 loop reads CASSGTGTRQPQHF. Here the CDR3 DNA reads TGTGCCAGCAGTGGTACAGGGACGCGACAGCCCCAGCATTTT.

The chain recombines TRBV4-1 with TRBJ1-2; D possibly corresponds to TRBD1 (6 bases). The V gene lost 3 bases and the J gene lost 6 bases, with 14 bases spanning the gap. This CDR3 is 14 amino acids long. From germline, CDR1 is MGHRA and CDR2 YSYEKL. CDR3 sequence: CASSHSDSMDGYTF. DNA of the CDR3: TGCGCCAGCAGCCATTCGGACAGCATGGATGGCTACACCTTC.

The J gene is TRBJ1-5, the V gene TRBV6-6; a weak D match, TRBD1 (6 bases). The CDR3 is 16 residues long. Germline CDR1 MNHNY, CDR2 SVGAGI (reference sequence). The ends were cut back, 7 bases at V and 4 bases at J, with 20 bases in the middle. Here the CDR3 DNA reads TGTGCCAGCAACCAATGGGGGGGCGAGGGTAATCAGCCCCAGCATTTT. Residues: CASNQWGGEGNQPQHF.

Turning to this clone: At one of its ends the junction is not consistent with the germline gene, which may arise from a read error. The chain has TRBV7-7 and TRBJ2-5; 14 bases are shared with TRBD2. The CDR3 is 18 residues long. The germline V gene encodes CDR1 SSHAT and CDR2 FNYEAQ (reference sequence). For the CDR3, the DNA is TGTGCTAGCAGCCCCGGACTAGCGGGGGGTTTGTTACGGGAGACCCAGTACTTC. Encoded protein: CASSPGLAGGLLRETQYF.

In the case of this clone: Within the sample, other DNA sequences also encode this same CDR3. The chain carries TRBV6-5 and TRBJ1-3; D uncertain. The germline V and J ends were trimmed by 2 bases and 0 bases, with 2 bases remaining between them. CDR1 MNHEY and CDR2 SVGAGI come from the germline V gene. The CDR3 consists of 13 residues. The chain's CDR3 is CASSYNSGNTIYF. The CDR3 DNA is TGTGCCAGCAGTTACAACTCTGGAAACACCATATATTTT.

This rearrangement joins TRBV28 to TRBJ1-3, with TRBD1 identical over 7 bases. CDR3 length: 14 amino acids. Germline lookup yields CDR1 MDHEN and CDR2 SYDVKM. V lost 6 bases, J lost 3 bases, and 5 bases stayed unmatched. DNA for the CDR3: TGTGCCAGCAGACAGGGGTCAAGTGGAAACACCATATATTTT. The encoded protein is CASRQGSSGNTIYF. Full variable domain (missing parts from reference TRBV28 and TRBJ1-3): DVKVTQSSRYLVKRTGEKVFLECVQDMDHENMFWYRQDPGLGLRLIYFSYDVKMKEKGDIPEGYSVSREKKERFSLILESASTNQTSMYLCASRQGSSGNTIYFGEGSWLTVV.

This clone was counted only a few times. The CDR3 nucleotides read TGTGCCAGCAGTGACCCGGGGGGGTATGGCTACACCTTC. It yields the protein CASSDPGGYGYTF. The chain carries TRBV25-1 and TRBJ1-2, with D maybe TRBD1 (5 bases). V was pared by 3 bases and J by 5 bases, with 10 bases between. Germline V CDR1 and CDR2: MGHDK, SYGVNS. The CDR3 sequence is 13 residues long.

V usage is TRBV9 and J usage is TRBJ2-2; 8 positions match TRBD1. V dropped 0 bases and J dropped 0; count of bases not matched to a gene: 4. CDR1 and CDR2 (germline): SGDLS, YYNGEE. CDR3 length equals 17 residues. The CDR3 loop is CASSVAGQVANTGELFF. The CDR3 region has the DNA TGTGCCAGCAGCGTAGCGGGACAGGTAGCGAACACCGGGGAGCTGTTTTTT.

This clone appeared a few times. The CDR3 region is CASSPHREGYTF. The CDR3 nucleotides read TGTGCCAGCAGCCCGCACAGGGAGGGCTACACCTTC. The chain carries TRBV14 and TRBJ1-2; maybe TRBD1 (6 bases). V lost 4 bases and J lost 8, with 11 bases in between. The CDR3 totals 12 residues. The germline CDR1 and CDR2 sequences are SGHDN and FVKESK.

The V gene is TRBV5-1, the J gene TRBJ2-2; D might be TRBD1 (6 bases). Germline lookup yields CDR1 SGHRS and CDR2 YFSETQ. CDR3 length: 15 residues. V lost 0 bases and J lost 2, with 8 bases in between. DNA of the CDR3: TGCGCCAGCAGCTTGGGGGGACAAAACACCGGGGAGCTGTTTTTT. Residues: CASSLGGQNTGELFF. The entire variable domain, with the rest obtained from reference TRBV5-1 and TRBJ2-2, is as follows: KAGVTQTPRYLIKTRGQQVTLSCSPISGHRSVSWYQQTPGQGLQFLFEYFSETQRNKGNFPGRFSGRQFSNSRSEMNVSTLELGDSALYLCASSLGGQNTGELFFGEGSRLTVL.